The subject of this entry is one T cell receptor (beta chain). This record comes from a study of T cell changes during pregnancy in multiple sclerosis. Trimming took 7 bases from V and 9 from J, leaving 21 bases between them. The CDR3 runs 15 residues. Looked up from germline, CDR1 is MDHEN and CDR2 is SYDVKM. Data came from immunoSEQ multiplex PCR; TCRdb stores just in-frame clones and leaves some out. The sample carries approximately 100,000 clones, more than 85% recorded once. The sample was peripheral blood, taken in the second trimester of pregnancy. The V and J genes are TRBV28 and TRBJ2-2; TRBD2 is a possible D gene (6 bases). This clonotype was sampled from a female donor with multiple sclerosis, enrolled in a pregnancy study. CDR3 DNA sequence: TGTGCCAGCATCGGTTCGGGGGAATCACGGTGGGAGCTGTTTTTT. This gives the protein CASIGSGESRWELFF.